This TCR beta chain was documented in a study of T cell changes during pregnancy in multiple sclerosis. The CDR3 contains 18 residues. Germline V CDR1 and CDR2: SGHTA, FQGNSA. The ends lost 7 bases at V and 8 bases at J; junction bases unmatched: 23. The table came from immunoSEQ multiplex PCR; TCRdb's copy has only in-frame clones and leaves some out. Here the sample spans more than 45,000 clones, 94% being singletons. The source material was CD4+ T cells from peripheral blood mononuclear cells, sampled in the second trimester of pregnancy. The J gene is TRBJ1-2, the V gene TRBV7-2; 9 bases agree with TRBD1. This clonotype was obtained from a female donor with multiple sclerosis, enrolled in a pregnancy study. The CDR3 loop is CASTKTRQGVSYGRGYTF. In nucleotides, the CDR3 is TGTGCCAGCACCAAAACCAGACAGGGGGTTTCGTATGGGAGGGGCTACACCTTC.